This T cell receptor beta chain emerged from a study of T cell repertoires in cytomegalovirus infection. The overall study: A matching HLA type, together with CMV infection, was signaled by public TCR beta signatures. Study outcomes and limitations: People with CMV and the relevant HLA were identified by cumulative public TCR beta family frequency.

This clonotype has only a few counts. Its antigen is undetermined. TCRdb re-derived calls from the reads in MiXCR, one entry per CDR3 protein. The profile shows approximately 170,000 distinct CDR3 sequences, 17% of them singletons. Sequenced input: CD8+ T cells from PBMCs. This clonotype originated in a human donor in good health (CMV status not recorded). Some clones in this sample may be carry-over from other donors' samples.

CDR3 sequence reads: CASSYSLAGAYDTQYF. The CDR3 DNA follows: TGTGCCAGCAGCTACTCACTAGCGGGAGCGTACGATACGCAGTATTTT. The rearrangement uses TRBV7-2 and TRBJ2-3, with 11 bases identical to TRBD2. The CDR3 has 16 residues. Germline-derived CDR1 and CDR2 are SGHTA and FQGNSA. V lost 4 bases, J lost 6 bases, and 9 bases stayed unmatched. Supplemented by reference TRBV7-2 and TRBJ2-3, the full variable domain reads GAGVSQSPSNKVTEKGKDVELRCDPISGHTALYWYRQSLGQGLEFLIYFQGNSAPDKSGLPSDRFSAERTGGSVSTLTIQRTQQEDSAVYLCASSYSLAGAYDTQYFGPGTRLTVL.